This note documents a single T cell receptor (beta chain) sequence. This entry belongs to a study of blood T cell repertoires in COVID-19. Looking at the study overall: From the United States, Italy and Spain came samples of acute and convalescent COVID-19.

Sequencing used immunoSEQ multiplex PCR; TCRdb keeps in-frame clones, though not all of them. The data contain 150,000 to 200,000 clones, 76% of them singletons. This TCR derives from a woman aged 45-59 years with acute COVID-19. The sequencing sample was made of PBMCs or T cells enriched from blood (not recorded which).

The CDR3: CASSPLQVSKNTEAFF. CDR3 sequence (DNA): TGTGCCAGCTCACCCCTACAGGTATCTAAGAACACTGAAGCTTTCTTT. The rearrangement uses TRBV18 and TRBJ1-1; D is possibly TRBD1 (5 bases). Germline CDR1 is KGHSH and CDR2 is LQKENI. V was trimmed by 3 bases and J by 1 base, leaving 15 bases between them. The CDR3 covers 16 residues.